This record concerns one T cell receptor beta chain sequence. Repertoires were generated with immunoSEQ multiplex PCR, while TCRdb's copy carries only in-frame clones and drops some. The table shows 40,000 or so clones, with 91% occurring only once. Germline V gene data show CDR1 as SNHLY and CDR2 as FYNNEI. The V end lost 4 bases, the J end lost 5 bases, and 17 bases lay between the germline ends. The CDR3 spans 15 residues. The sample is drawn from a study of T cell changes during pregnancy in multiple sclerosis. This sample comprised CD8+ T cells from peripheral blood mononuclear cells, obtained in the second trimester of pregnancy. The TCR originated in a female donor with multiple sclerosis, enrolled in a pregnancy study. This chain links TRBV2 with TRBJ2-5, with a tentative D call TRBD1 (6 bases). CDR3 amino acids: CASSGTGQDMETQYF. DNA of the CDR3: TGTGCCAGCAGTGGAACAGGGCAGGATATGGAGACCCAGTACTTC. The full variable domain, in which reference TRBV2 and TRBJ2-5 provide the parts outside the CDR3, is EPEVTQTPSHQVTQMGQEVILRCVPISNHLYFYWYRQILGQKVEFLVSFYNNEISEKSEIFDDQFSVERPDGSNFTLKIRSTKLEDSAMYFCASSGTGQDMETQYFGPGTRLLVL.